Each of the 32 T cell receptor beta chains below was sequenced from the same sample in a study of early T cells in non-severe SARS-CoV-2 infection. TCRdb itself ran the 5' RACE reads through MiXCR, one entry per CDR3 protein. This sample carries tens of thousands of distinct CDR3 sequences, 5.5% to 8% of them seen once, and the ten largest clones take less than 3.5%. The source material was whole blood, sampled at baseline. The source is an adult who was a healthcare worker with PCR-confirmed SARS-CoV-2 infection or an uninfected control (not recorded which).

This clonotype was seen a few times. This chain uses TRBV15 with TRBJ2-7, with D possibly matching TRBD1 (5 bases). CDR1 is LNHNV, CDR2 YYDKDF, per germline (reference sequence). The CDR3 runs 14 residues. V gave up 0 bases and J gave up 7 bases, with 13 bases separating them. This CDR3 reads CATSRDTGPGEQYF. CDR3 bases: TGTGCCACCAGCAGAGATACGGGTCCAGGGGAGCAGTACTTC. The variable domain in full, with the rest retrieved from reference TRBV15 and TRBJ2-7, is DAMVIQNPRYQVTQFGKPVTLSCSQTLNHNVMYWYQQKSSQAPKLLFHYYDKDFNNEADTPDNFQSRRPNTSFCFLDIRSPGLGDTAMYLCATSRDTGPGEQYFGPGTRLTVT.

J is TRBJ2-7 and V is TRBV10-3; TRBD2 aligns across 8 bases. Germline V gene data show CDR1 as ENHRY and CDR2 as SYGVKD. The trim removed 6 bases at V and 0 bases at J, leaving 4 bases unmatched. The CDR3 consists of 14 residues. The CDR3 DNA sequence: TGTGCCATCAGGGCGGGGGGCAACTCCTACGAGCAGTACTTC. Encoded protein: CAIRAGGNSYEQYF.

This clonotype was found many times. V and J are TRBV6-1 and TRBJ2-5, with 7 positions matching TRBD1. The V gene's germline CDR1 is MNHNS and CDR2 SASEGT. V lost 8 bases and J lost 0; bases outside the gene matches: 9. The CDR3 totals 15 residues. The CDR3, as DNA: TGTGCCAGCTGCCATGACAGGGCGAACCAAGAGACCCAGTACTTC. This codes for CASCHDRANQETQYF.

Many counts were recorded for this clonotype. CDR3 nucleotides: TGCAGTGCTAACCCGGGACATGGCCAGCCCCAGCATTTT. As protein: CSANPGHGQPQHF. The chain joins TRBV20-1 to TRBJ1-5; D may be TRBD1 (6 bases). Trimming left V 4 bases short and J 7 bases short, with 14 bases between. This CDR3 comprises 13 residues. Per germline, CDR1 DFQATT and CDR2 SNEGSKA (reference sequence).

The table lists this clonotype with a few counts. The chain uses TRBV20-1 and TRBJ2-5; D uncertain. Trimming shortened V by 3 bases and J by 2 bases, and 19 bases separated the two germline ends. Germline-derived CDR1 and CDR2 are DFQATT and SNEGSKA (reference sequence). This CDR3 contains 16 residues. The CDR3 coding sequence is TGCAGTGCTAGCGATGGTTCGTGGGCTAGACAAGAGACCCAGTACTTC. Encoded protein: CSASDGSWARQETQYF.

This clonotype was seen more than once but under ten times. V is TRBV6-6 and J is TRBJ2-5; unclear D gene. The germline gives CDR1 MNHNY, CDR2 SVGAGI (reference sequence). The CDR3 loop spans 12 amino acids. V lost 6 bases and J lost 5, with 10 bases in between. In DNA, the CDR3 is TGTGCCAGCAGCAAACAAACGGAGACCCAGTACTTC. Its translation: CASSKQTETQYF.

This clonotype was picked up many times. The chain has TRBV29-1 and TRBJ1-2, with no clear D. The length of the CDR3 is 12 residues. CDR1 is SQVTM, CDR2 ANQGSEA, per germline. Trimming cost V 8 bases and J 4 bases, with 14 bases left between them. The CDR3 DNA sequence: TGCAGCTTCCCGAACCACCCCTATGGCTACACCTTC. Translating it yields CSFPNHPYGYTF.

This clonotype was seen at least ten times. This CDR3 reads CAVPGGGNDSPLHF. The CDR3 coding sequence is TGTGCCGTCCCGGGAGGGGGGAATGATTCACCCCTCCACTTT. This chain joins TRBV7-9 and TRBJ1-6, with D perhaps TRBD1 (6 bases). The V and J ends lost 11 bases and 8 bases respectively, with 19 bases between them. The CDR3 contains 14 residues. Germline V gives CDR1 SEHNR, CDR2 FQNEAQ (reference sequence).

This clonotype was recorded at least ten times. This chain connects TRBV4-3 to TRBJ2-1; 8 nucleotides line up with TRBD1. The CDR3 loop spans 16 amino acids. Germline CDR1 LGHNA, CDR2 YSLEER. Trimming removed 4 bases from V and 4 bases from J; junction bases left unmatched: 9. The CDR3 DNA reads TGCGCCAGCAGCCTACCGGGACAGGAGAGTTACAATGAGCAGTTCTTC. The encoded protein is CASSLPGQESYNEQFF.

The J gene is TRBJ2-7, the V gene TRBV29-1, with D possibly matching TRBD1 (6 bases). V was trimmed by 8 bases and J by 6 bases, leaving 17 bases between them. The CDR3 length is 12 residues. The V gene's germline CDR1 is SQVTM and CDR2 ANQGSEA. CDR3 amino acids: CSIRPGQREQYF. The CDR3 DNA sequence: TGCAGCATCCGACCGGGACAACGCGAGCAGTACTTC.

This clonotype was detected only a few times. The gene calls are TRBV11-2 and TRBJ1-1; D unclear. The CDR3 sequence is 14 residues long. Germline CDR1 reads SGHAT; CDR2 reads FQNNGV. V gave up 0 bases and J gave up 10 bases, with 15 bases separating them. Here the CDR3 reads CASSLDVASLGAFF. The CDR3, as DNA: TGTGCCAGCAGCTTAGACGTCGCGTCGCTTGGAGCTTTCTTT.

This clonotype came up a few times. The CDR3 nucleotides are TGTGCCAGCAGCCCCTGGGCGATCAATCAGCCCCAGCATTTT. Translated, it gives CASSPWAINQPQHF. V is TRBV7-8 and J is TRBJ1-5; D is unclear. This CDR3 is built from 14 residues. Trimming removed 5 bases at V and 3 bases at J, with 11 bases between. In germline, CDR1 is SGHVS, CDR2 FQNEAQ. Supplemented by reference TRBV7-8 and TRBJ1-5, the full variable domain reads GAGVSQSPRYKVAKRGQDVALRCDPISGHVSLFWYQQALGQGPEFLTYFQNEAQLDKSGLPSDRFFAERPEGSVSTLKIQRTQQEDSAVYLCASSPWAINQPQHFGDGTRLSIL.

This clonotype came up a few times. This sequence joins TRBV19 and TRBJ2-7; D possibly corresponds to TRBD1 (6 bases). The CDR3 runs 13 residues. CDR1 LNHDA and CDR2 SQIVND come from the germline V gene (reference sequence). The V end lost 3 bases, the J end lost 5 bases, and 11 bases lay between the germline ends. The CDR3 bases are TGTGCCAGTAGTATCAACAGGGTCGACGAGCAGTACTTC. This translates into CASSINRVDEQYF.

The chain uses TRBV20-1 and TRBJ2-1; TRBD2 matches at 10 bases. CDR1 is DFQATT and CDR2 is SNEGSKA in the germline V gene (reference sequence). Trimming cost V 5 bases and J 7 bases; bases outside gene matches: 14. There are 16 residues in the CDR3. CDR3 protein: CSAAGASGGPANEQFF. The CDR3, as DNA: TGCAGTGCTGCGGGGGCTAGCGGGGGCCCCGCAAATGAGCAGTTCTTC.

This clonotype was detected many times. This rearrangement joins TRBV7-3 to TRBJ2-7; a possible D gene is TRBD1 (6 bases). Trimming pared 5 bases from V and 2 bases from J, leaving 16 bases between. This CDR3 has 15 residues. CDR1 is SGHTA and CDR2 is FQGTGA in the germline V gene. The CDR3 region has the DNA TGTGCCAGCAGCCCCACTGGACAGCGAACCTACGAGCAGTACTTC. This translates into CASSPTGQRTYEQYF.

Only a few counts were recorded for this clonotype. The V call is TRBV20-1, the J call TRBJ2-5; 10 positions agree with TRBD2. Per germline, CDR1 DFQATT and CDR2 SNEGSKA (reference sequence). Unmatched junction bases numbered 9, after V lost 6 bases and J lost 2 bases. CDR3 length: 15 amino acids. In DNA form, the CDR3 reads TGCAGTGCCTACTTAGCGGGGGGTACTCAAGAGACCCAGTACTTC. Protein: CSAYLAGGTQETQYF.

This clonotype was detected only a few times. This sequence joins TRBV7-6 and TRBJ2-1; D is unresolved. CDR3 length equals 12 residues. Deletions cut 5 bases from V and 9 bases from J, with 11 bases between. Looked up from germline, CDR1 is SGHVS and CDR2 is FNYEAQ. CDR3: CASSRGSVEQFF. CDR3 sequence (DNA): TGTGCCAGCAGCCGCGGCAGTGTTGAGCAGTTCTTC.

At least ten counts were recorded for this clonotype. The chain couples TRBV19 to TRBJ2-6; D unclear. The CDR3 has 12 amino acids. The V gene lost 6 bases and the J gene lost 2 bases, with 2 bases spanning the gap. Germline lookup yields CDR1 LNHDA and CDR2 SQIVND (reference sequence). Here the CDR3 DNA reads TGTGCCAGTAGACCTGGGGCCAACGTCCTGACTTTC. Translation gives CASRPGANVLTF.

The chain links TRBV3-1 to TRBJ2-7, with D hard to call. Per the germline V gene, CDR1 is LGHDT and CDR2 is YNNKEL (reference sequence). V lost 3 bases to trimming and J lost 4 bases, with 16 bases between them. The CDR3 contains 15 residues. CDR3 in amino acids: CASSQELRQIYEQYF. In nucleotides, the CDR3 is TGTGCCAGCAGCCAGGAACTACGGCAAATTTACGAGCAGTACTTC.

The CDR3 loop is CASSQLGSSYNEQFF. The CDR3 coding sequence is TGTGCCAGCAGCCAACTGGGAAGCTCCTACAATGAGCAGTTCTTC. The V gene is TRBV3-1, the J gene TRBJ2-1; D remains unclear. Germline values: CDR1 LGHDT, CDR2 YNNKEL (reference sequence). This CDR3 has 15 residues. Trimming cost V 2 bases and J 0 bases, with 8 bases left between them.

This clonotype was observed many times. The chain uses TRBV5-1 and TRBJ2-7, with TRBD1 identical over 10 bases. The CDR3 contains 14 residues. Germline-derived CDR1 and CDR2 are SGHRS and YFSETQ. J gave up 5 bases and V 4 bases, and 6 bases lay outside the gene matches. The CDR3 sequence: CASSLRQGANEQYF. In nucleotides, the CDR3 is TGCGCCAGCAGCCTACGACAGGGGGCTAACGAGCAGTACTTC. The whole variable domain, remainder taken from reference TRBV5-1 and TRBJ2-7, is KAGVTQTPRYLIKTRGQQVTLSCSPISGHRSVSWYQQTPGQGLQFLFEYFSETQRNKGNFPGRFSGRQFSNSRSEMNVSTLELGDSALYLCASSLRQGANEQYFGPGTRLTVT.

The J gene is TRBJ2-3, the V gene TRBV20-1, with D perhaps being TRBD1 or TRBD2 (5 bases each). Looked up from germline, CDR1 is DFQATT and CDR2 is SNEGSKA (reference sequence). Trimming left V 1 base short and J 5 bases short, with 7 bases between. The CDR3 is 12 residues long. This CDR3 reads CSARVGEDTQYF. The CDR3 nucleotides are TGCAGTGCTAGAGTGGGGGAAGATACGCAGTATTTT.

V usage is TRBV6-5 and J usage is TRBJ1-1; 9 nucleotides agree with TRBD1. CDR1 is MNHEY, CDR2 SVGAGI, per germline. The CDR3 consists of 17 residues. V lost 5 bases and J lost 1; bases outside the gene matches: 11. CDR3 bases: TGTGCCAGCAGTCATAACACCGGGACAGGGCCGAACACTGAAGCTTTCTTT. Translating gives CASSHNTGTGPNTEAFF.

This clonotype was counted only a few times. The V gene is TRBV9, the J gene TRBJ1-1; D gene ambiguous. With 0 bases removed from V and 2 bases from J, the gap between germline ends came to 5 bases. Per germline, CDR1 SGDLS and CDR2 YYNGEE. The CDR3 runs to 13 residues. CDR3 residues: CASSVDGNTEAFF. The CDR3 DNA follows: TGTGCCAGCAGCGTAGACGGAAACACTGAAGCTTTCTTT.

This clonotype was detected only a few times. CDR3 bases: TGTGCCAGCAGCTTGTTAAGGGGGTACTATGGCTACACCTTC. As protein: CASSLLRGYYGYTF. The V call is TRBV5-6, the J call TRBJ1-2, with a tentative D call TRBD1 (6 bases). Trimming removed 1 base from V and 3 bases from J, with 10 bases in between. Germline V lookup: CDR1 SGHDT, CDR2 YYEEEE. This CDR3 has 14 amino acids.

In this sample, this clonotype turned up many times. CDR3 loop: CASSEHGHQPQHF. CDR3 coding DNA: TGTGCCAGCAGTGAACACGGACATCAGCCCCAGCATTTT. The chain uses TRBV25-1 and TRBJ1-5, with D uncertain. Trimming left V 2 bases short and J 5 bases short, with 7 bases between. The CDR3 totals 13 residues. CDR1 is MGHDK, CDR2 SYGVNS, per germline. Looking up the rest from reference TRBV25-1 and TRBJ1-5 gives the full variable domain: EADIYQTPRYLVIGTGKKITLECSQTMGHDKMYWYQQDPGMELHLIHYSYGVNSTEKGDLSSESTVSRIRTEHFPLTLESARPSHTSQYLCASSEHGHQPQHFGDGTRLSIL.

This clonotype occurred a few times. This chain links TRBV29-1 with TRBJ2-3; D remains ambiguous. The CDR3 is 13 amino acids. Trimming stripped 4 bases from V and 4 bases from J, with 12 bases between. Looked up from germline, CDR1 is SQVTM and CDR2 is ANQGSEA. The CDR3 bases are TGCAGCGTTGGTTTGGGGATAGCAGATACGCAGTATTTT. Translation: CSVGLGIADTQYF.

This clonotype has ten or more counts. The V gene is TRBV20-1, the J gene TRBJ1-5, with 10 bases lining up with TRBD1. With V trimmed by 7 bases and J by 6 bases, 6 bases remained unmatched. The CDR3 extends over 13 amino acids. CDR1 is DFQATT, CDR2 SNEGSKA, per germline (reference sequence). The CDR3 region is CSVLTGGLQPQHF. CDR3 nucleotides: TGCAGTGTTTTGACAGGGGGCCTTCAGCCCCAGCATTTT.

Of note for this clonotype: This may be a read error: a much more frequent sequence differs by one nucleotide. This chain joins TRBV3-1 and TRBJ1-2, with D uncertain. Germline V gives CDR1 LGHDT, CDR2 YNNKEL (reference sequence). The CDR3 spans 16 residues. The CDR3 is CTSSQDRPRGDYGYTF. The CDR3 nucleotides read TGTACCAGCAGCCAAGATAGGCCTCGGGGAGACTATGGCTACACCTTC.

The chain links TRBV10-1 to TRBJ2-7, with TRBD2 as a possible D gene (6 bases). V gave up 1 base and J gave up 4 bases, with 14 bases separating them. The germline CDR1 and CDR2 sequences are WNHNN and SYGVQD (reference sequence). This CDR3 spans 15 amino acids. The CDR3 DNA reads TGCGCCAGCAGTGAGTACCGGGGGTCGCAGTACGAGCAGTACTTC. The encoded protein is CASSEYRGSQYEQYF.

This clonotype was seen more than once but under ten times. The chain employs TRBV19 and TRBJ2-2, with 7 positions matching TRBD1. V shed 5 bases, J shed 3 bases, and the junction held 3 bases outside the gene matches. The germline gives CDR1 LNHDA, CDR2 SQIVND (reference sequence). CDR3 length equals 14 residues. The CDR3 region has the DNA TGTGCCAGTAGTGGTGACAGGGACACCGGGGAGCTGTTTTTT. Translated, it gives CASSGDRDTGELFF.

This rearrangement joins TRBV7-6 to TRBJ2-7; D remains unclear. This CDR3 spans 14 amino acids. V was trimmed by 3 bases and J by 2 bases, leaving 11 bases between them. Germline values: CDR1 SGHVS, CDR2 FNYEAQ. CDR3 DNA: TGTGCCAGCAGCTTGTATATCGAGACCTACGAGCAGTACTTC. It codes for CASSLYIETYEQYF.